A selection of T cell receptor beta chains follows, all from one sample in a study of blood T cells in healthy people across ages. TCRdb reanalysed the 5' RACE reads using MiXCR and keeps one entry per CDR3 protein. The sample lists 1.5 million or so distinct CDR3 sequences, 42% seen once, with 7.9% in the top ten. Sequencing was performed on blood. The receptors here all came from a woman under 30 in good health. Each CDR3 is given with its conserved first and last residue. A D gene is named only where the DNA matches it firmly. Clone size is stated in some rows and not others, as once, few, many or a class when expanded.

d_call | j_call | v_call | clone_size | cdr3_nt | cdr3_aa
. | TRBJ2-1 | TRBV27 | . | TGTGCCAGCAAAAGAAAGCCTCCTAATGAGCAGTTCTTC | CASKRKPPNEQFF
TRBD2 | TRBJ2-1 | TRBV6-5 | . | TGTGCCAGCACGGCTAGCGGGAGGGATGAGCAGTTCTTC | CASTASGRDEQFF
TRBD2 | TRBJ2-7 | TRBV2 | . | TGTGCCAGCAGTGATGGGACTAGGACCTACGAGCAGTACTTC | CASSDGTRTYEQYF
. | TRBJ1-5 | TRBV6-5 | once | TGTGCCAGCAGCGAAGATGCGCGTTGGAATCAGCCCCAGCATTTT | CASSEDARWNQPQHF
. | TRBJ2-1 | TRBV5-1 | . | TGCGCCACTTCCCCAGGAGGGCCGAATGAGCAGTTCTTC | CATSPGGPNEQFF
. | TRBJ1-4 | TRBV15 | . | TGTGCCACCAGCAGAGATTTTTCTACGGGTTCTAATGAAAAACTGTTTTTT | CATSRDFSTGSNEKLFF
. | TRBJ1-1 | TRBV28 | . | TGTGCCAGCAGTGGCACCCCGGGGTCGGGAACTGAAGCTTTCTTT | CASSGTPGSGTEAFF
. | TRBJ2-1 | TRBV12-5 | . | TGTGCTAGTGGTTCGCCCGGAGGCGGTGCAAGCTCCTACAATGAGCAGTTCTTC | CASGSPGGGASSYNEQFF
. | TRBJ1-2 | TRBV2 | . | TGTGCCAGCAGGGGGAAGGGCAGTAACTATGGCTACACCTTC | CASRGKGSNYGYTF
TRBD2 | TRBJ2-7 | TRBV6-1 | few | TGTGCCAGCAGTGAACTGTCTAGCGGGGGACCATACGAGCAGTACTTC | CASSELSSGGPYEQYF
TRBD1 | TRBJ2-7 | TRBV12-3/TRBV12-4 | . | TGTGCCAGCAGCCGAGGGAAAGGGGGACAGGGGCCCTACGAGCAGTACTTC | CASSRGKGGQGPYEQYF
. | TRBJ2-4 | TRBV6-5 | once | TGTGCCAGCAGTCACGACAATCGGACCCTAGCCAAAAACATTCAGTACTTC | CASSHDNRTLAKNIQYF
TRBD2 | TRBJ2-5 | TRBV7-6 | once | TGTGCCAGCACCCCAGTCGGCGGACTAGCGGGGCAAGAGACCCAGTACTTC | CASTPVGGLAGQETQYF
. | TRBJ1-2 | TRBV4-1 | . | TGCGCCAGCAGCCAAAGGAAGGGGGAGCACTATGGCTACACCTTC | CASSQRKGEHYGYTF
TRBD2 | TRBJ2-1 | TRBV4-1 | few | TGCGCCAGCAGCCACAGGACTAGCGGAGTTGAGCAGTTCTTC | CASSHRTSGVEQFF
TRBD2 | TRBJ2-3 | TRBV6-2/TRBV6-3 | . | TGTGCCAGCAGCCACACTAGCGGGACACGCACAGATACGCAGTATTTT | CASSHTSGTRTDTQYF
TRBD1 | TRBJ2-7 | TRBV29-1 | once | TGCAGCGCCCCGGGACAGGGGGCAATCGATGAGCAGTACTTC | CSAPGQGAIDEQYF
. | TRBJ2-5 | TRBV12-3/TRBV12-4 | few | TGTGCCAGCAGCCAGAGGGTCCAAGGGGAGACCCAGTACTTC | CASSQRVQGETQYF
TRBD2 | TRBJ2-1 | TRBV7-8 | . | TGTGCCAGCAGCCCCACCCCAGCGGGAGGACGATACAATGAGCAGTTCTTC | CASSPTPAGGRYNEQFF
TRBD2 | TRBJ2-7 | TRBV27 | few | TGTGCCAGCAGTTTTAGCGGGGACTACGAGCAGTACTTC | CASSFSGDYEQYF
TRBD2 | TRBJ2-3 | TRBV6-5 | . | TGTGCCAGCAGTTATTGGCCCGGGACTAGCGGGGGGGTCGATACGCAGTATTTT | CASSYWPGTSGGVDTQYF
. | TRBJ2-3 | TRBV5-1 | . | TGCGCCAGCAGCTTGGGTGTGAGCCTTCAAGGAGATACGCAGTATTTT | CASSLGVSLQGDTQYF
. | TRBJ2-7 | TRBV20-1 | . | TGCAGTGCTAGACCAACTCTAGCGAACTACGAGCAGTACTTC | CSARPTLANYEQYF
. | TRBJ1-1 | TRBV29-1 | . | TGCAGCGTTCAGGGCAGGGCTAGAAACACTGAACCTTTCTTT | CSVQGRARNTEPFF
. | TRBJ2-5 | TRBV20-1 | . | TGCAGTGCCCCGAGGGCTTTTGAGACCCAGTACTTC | CSAPRAFETQYF
TRBD1 | TRBJ1-4 | TRBV20-1 | . | TGCAGTGCTCGGACAGGGGCGGGGGAAAAACTGTTTTTT | CSARTGAGEKLFF
. | TRBJ2-7 | TRBV6-1 | few | TGTGCCAGCAGTGAAGCGGGGGGCAGTTACTACGAGCAGTACTTC | CASSEAGGSYYEQYF
. | TRBJ1-1 | TRBV20-1 | few | TGCAGTGCTAGGAACAGGGATGAAACTGAAGCTTTCTTT | CSARNRDETEAFF
. | TRBJ2-5 | TRBV11-2 | few | TGTGCCAGCAGCTTAAATCCAGGGAAAGGAGAGCAGTACTTC | CASSLNPGKGEQYF
. | TRBJ1-5 | TRBV6-6 | few | TGTGCCAGCAGCCCCCGGGGGCCCTTCAATCAGCCCCAGCATTTT | CASSPRGPFNQPQHF
. | TRBJ1-2 | TRBV11-1 | . | TGTGCCAGCAGCTCGGCGGGAAACGGCTACACCTTC | CASSSAGNGYTF
TRBD2 | TRBJ2-1 | TRBV4-2 | few | TGTGCCAGCAGCCAAGTCCCTAGCGGGAGGCCCTCCTACAATGAGCAGTTCTTC | CASSQVPSGRPSYNEQFF
TRBD2 | TRBJ2-1 | TRBV28 | . | TGTGCCAGCAGTTTAATGGGGTTTACTAGCGGGGATCAAGAGACCCAGTTCTTC | CASSLMGFTSGDQETQFF
. | TRBJ1-2 | TRBV12-3/TRBV12-4 | few | TGTGCCAGCAGCCTTACCCCCTGGACAGTAACAAACTATGGCTACACCTTC | CASSLTPWTVTNYGYTF
. | TRBJ2-5 | TRBV2 | . | TGTACCAGCGGCGGGTGGGAGCAGTACTTC | CTSGGWEQYF
. | TRBJ2-4 | TRBV20-1 | few | TGCAGTGCTAGAGACCCGGGTGGGGCAGGGGATGAGCAGTACTTC | CSARDPGGAGDEQYF
. | TRBJ2-7 | TRBV3-1 | . | TGTGCCAGCAGCCAAGAGGGCGGGACGCTCTACAATGAGCAGTACTTC | CASSQEGGTLYNEQYF
. | TRBJ2-3 | TRBV11-1 | . | TGTGCCAGCAGCTTAGTCTCCGGGAGAGTCGGCACAGATACGCAGTATTTT | CASSLVSGRVGTDTQYF
TRBD2 | TRBJ2-7 | TRBV7-2 | few | TGTGCCAGCAGCTTAGGGAAGGGGACTATCTACGAGCAGTACTTC | CASSLGKGTIYEQYF
TRBD2 | TRBJ2-1 | TRBV20-1 | many | TGCAGTGCTGAAGGACTAGGGAATGAGCAGTTCTTC | CSAEGLGNEQFF
TRBD1 | TRBJ1-1 | TRBV5-1 | . | TGCGCCAGCAGCTGGAGCTACAACAGGGGGGGCACTGAAGCTTTCTTT | CASSWSYNRGGTEAFF
TRBD2 | TRBJ2-7 | TRBV10-2 | few | TGCGCCAGCATTAGCGGGAGTTACGAGCAGTACTTC | CASISGSYEQYF
. | TRBJ2-7 | TRBV6-1 | few | TGTGCCAGCAGTGAGGCGGGATCTGCCTACGAGCAGTACTTC | CASSEAGSAYEQYF
TRBD1 | TRBJ1-5 | TRBV2 | few | TGTGCCAGCAGGGGACAGGGCGCTCAGCCCCAGCATTTT | CASRGQGAQPQHF
. | TRBJ1-5 | TRBV7-9 | few | TGTGCCAGCAGCTTGGACTGGACACCAAATCAGCCCCAGCATTTT | CASSLDWTPNQPQHF